This T cell receptor (beta chain) comes out of a study of beta chain features in type 1 diabetes. Study conclusions and caveats: Across all four CD4+ subsets, people with type 1 diabetes showed modestly shorter TCRB CDR3s. Within the patient group, naive, central memory and Treg TCRB repertoires appeared more similar to each other than within healthy donors.

This clone was detected only a few times. Its antigen is unknown. Investigators reverse transcribed all isolated RNA, so they sequenced expressed TCRB transcripts. Only in-frame clones appear in the TCRdb table, and some are missing; sequencing was by immunoSEQ multiplex PCR. The sample shows over 90,000 clones, 28% of them seen only once. The CDR3 runs 17 residues. CDR1 is MNHEY and CDR2 is SMNVEV in the germline V gene (reference sequence). V gave up 3 bases and J gave up 7 bases; unmatched junction bases: 15. In total, each donor contributed a single heparinised blood draw that averaged roughly 110 mL. Cell sorting via CD45RO/CCR7/CD25/CD127/CD95/CD27 was performed to obtain CD4+ naive, central memory, regulatory and stem cell-like memory cells.

The rearrangement uses TRBV27 and TRBJ2-1; 7 bases are a match to TRBD1. The source is a woman aged 18-35 years with type 1 diabetes. Sequenced sample: central memory CD4+ T cells from blood. CDR3 in DNA: TGTGCCAGCAGTTTTAAAGGTAATGGACAGGTCAATAATGAGCAGTTCTTC. Encoded protein: CASSFKGNGQVNNEQFF.